The clone carrying this T cell receptor beta chain was seen only a few times. The data originate from a study of blood T cell repertoires in COVID-19. Sequencing was performed with immunoSEQ multiplex PCR; in TCRdb, only in-frame clones are kept and a portion is missing. The sample includes about 250,000 clones, 80% to 85% of them seen just once. Sequencing was performed on peripheral blood. This TCR derives from a man over 45 with active or convalescent COVID-19.

The CDR3 nucleotides read TGTGCCAGCAGCACCCAGGCGGGTGGGGAAAACATTCAGTACTTC. This gives the protein CASSTQAGGENIQYF. The rearrangement uses TRBV7-3 and TRBJ2-4; possibly TRBD2 for D (5 bases). The germline gives CDR1 SGHTA, CDR2 FQGTGA. The CDR3 is 15 amino acids. Between the trimmed V and J ends, which lost 5 bases and 5 bases, there was a span of 16 bases.